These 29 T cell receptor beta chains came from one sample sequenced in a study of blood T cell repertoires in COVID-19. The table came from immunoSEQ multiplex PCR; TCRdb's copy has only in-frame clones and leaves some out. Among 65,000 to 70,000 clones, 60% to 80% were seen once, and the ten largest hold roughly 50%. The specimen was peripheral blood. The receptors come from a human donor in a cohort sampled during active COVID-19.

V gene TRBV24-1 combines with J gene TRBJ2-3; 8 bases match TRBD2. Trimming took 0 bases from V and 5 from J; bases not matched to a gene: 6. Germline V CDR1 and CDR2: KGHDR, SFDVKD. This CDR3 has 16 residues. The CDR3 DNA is TGTGCCACCAGTGATTTGCGGGGGGGGCGCGAAGATACGCAGTATTTT. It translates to CATSDLRGGREDTQYF.

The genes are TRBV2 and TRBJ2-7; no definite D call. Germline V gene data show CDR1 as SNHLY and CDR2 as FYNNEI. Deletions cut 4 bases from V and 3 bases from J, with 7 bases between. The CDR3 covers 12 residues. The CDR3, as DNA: TGTGCCAGCAGTGGTCCGGTCTACGAGCAGTACTTC. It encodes CASSGPVYEQYF.

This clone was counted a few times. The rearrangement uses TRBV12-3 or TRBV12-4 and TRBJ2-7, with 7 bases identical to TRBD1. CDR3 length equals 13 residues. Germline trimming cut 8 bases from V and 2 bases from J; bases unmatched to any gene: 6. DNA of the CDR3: TGTGCCAGCGGTGGACAGGTCCCCTACGAGCAGTACTTC. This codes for CASGGQVPYEQYF.

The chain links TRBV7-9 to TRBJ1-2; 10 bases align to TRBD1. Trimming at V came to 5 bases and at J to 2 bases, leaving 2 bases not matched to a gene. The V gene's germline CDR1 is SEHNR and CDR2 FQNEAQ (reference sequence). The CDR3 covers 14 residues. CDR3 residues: CASSKGQGNYGYTF. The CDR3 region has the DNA TGTGCCAGCAGCAAGGGACAGGGGAACTATGGCTACACCTTC. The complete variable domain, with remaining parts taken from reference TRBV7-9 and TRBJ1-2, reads DTGVSQNPRHKITKRGQNVTFRCDPISEHNRLYWYRQTLGQGPEFLTYFQNEAQLEKSRLLSDRFSAERPKGSFSTLEIQRTEQGDSAMYLCASSKGQGNYGYTFGSGTRLTVV.

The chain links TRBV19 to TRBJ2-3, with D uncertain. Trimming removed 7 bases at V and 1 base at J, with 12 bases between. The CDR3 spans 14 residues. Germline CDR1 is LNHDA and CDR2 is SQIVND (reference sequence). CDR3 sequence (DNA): TGTGCCAGTACCCTCCTTCCGGGCACAGATACGCAGTATTTT. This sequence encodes CASTLLPGTDTQYF.

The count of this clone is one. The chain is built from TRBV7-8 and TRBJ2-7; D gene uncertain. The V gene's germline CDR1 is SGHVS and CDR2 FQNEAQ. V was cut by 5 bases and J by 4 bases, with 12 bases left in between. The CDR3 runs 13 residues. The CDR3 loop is CASSPSIGYEQYF. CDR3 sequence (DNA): TGTGCCAGCAGCCCATCGATCGGGTACGAGCAGTACTTC.

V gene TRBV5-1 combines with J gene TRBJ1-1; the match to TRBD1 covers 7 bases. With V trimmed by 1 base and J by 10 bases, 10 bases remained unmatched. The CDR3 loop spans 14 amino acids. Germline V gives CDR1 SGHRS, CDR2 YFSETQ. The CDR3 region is CASSLPAGGIGAFF. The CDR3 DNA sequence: TGCGCCAGCAGCTTGCCTGCAGGGGGAATCGGAGCTTTCTTT.

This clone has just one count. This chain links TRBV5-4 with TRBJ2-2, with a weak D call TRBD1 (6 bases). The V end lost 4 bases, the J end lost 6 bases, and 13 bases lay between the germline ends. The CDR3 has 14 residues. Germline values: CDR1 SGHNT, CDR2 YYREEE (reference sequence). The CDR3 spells CASSPGVSAGELFF. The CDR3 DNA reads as TGTGCCAGCAGCCCAGGGGTTTCGGCCGGGGAGCTGTTTTTT.

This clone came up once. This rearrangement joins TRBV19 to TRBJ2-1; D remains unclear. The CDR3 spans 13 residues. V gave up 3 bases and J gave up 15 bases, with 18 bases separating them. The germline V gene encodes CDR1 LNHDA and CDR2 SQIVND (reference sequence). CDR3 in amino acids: CASSISSGGYGFF. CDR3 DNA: TGTGCCAGTAGTATTTCCTCCGGCGGATATGGGTTCTTC.

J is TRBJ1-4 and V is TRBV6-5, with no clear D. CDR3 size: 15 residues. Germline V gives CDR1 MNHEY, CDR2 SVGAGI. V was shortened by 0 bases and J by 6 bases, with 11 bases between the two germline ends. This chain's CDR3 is CASSYSGKEDEKLFF. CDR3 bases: TGTGCCAGCAGTTACTCAGGAAAAGAGGATGAAAAACTGTTTTTT.

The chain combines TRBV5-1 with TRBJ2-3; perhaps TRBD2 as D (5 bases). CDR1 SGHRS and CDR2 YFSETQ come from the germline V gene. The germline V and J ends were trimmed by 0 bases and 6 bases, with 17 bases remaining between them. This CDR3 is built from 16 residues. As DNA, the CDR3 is TGCGCCAGCAGCTTGGTATCCGGCGGGTCTGGGGATACGCAGTATTTT. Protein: CASSLVSGGSGDTQYF.

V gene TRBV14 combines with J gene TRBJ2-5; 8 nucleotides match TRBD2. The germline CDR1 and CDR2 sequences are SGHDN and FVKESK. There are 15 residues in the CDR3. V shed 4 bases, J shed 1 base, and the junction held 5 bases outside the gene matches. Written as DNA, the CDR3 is TGTGCCAGCAGCCTCGGGAGGGCCCCCCAAGAGACCCAGTACTTC. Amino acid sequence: CASSLGRAPQETQYF.

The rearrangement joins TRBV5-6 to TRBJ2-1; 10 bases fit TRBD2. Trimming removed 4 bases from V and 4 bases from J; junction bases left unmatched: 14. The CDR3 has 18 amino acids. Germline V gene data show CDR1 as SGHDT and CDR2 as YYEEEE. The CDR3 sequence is CASSPVASGRRGYNEQFF. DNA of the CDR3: TGTGCCAGCAGCCCGGTTGCTAGCGGGAGACGGGGGTACAATGAGCAGTTCTTC.

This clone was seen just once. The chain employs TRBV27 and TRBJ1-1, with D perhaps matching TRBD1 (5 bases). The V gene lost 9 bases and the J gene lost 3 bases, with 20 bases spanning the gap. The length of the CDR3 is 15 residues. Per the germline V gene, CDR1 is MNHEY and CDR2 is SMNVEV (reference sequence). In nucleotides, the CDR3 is TGTGCCAGTAGAAAGCTCCAGGGTGGAGACACTGAAGCTTTCTTT. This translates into CASRKLQGGDTEAFF.

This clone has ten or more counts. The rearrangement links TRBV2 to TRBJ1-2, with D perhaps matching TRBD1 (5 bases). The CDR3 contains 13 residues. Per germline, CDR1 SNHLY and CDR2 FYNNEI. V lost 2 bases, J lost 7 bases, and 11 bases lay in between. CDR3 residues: CASSELRVAGYTF. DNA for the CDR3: TGTGCCAGCAGTGAACTCAGGGTAGCTGGCTACACCTTC.

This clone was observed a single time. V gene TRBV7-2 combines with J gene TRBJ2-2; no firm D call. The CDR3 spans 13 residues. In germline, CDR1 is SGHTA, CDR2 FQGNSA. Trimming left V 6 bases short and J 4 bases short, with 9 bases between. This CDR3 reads CASSTGPTGELFF. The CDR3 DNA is TGTGCCAGCAGTACGGGTCCCACCGGGGAGCTGTTTTTT.

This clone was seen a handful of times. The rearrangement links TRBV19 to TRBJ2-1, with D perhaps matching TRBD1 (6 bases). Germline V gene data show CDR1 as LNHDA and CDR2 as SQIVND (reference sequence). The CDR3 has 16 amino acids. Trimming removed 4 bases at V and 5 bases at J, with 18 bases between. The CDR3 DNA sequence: TGTGCCAGTAGTAGCATAGGACAGCGTATAAACAATGAGCAGTTCTTC. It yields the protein CASSSIGQRINNEQFF.

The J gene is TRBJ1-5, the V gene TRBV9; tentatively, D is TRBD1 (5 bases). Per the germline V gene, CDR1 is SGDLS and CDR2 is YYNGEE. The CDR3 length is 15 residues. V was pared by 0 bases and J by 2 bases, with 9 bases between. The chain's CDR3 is CASSVGGQGNQPQHF. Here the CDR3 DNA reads TGTGCCAGCAGCGTAGGCGGACAAGGCAATCAGCCCCAGCATTTT.

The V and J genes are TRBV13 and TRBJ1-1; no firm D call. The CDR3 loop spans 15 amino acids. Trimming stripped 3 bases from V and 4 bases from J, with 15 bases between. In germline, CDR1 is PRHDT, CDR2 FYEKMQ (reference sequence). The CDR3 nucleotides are TGTGCCAGCAGCTTTTTCAGAGGGCTGATCACTGAAGCTTTCTTT. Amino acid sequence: CASSFFRGLITEAFF.

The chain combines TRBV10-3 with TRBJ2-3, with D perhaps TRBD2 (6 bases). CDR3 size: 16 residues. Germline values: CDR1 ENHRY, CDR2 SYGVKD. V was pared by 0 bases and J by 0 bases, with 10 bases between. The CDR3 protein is CAISESGRGSTDTQYF. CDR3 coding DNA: TGTGCCATCAGTGAGTCGGGGCGGGGCAGCACAGATACGCAGTATTTT.

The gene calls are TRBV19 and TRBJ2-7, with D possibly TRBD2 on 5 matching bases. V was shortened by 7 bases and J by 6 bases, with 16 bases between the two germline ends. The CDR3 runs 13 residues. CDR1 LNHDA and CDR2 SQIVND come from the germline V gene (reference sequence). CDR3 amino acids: CASMGPTRSEQYF. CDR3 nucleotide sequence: TGTGCCAGTATGGGCCCTACTAGATCCGAGCAGTACTTC. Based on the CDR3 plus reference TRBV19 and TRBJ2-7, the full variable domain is DGGITQSPKYLFRKEGQNVTLSCEQNLNHDAMYWYRQDPGQGLRLIYYSQIVNDFQKGDIAEGYSVSREKKESFPLTVTSAQKNPTAFYLCASMGPTRSEQYFGPGTRLTVT.

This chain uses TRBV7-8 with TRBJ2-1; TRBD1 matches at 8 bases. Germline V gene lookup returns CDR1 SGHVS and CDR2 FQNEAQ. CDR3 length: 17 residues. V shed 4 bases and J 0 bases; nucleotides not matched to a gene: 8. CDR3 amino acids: CASSSAGTGRSYNEQFF. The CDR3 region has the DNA TGTGCCAGCAGCTCCGCCGGGACAGGACGCTCCTACAATGAGCAGTTCTTC.

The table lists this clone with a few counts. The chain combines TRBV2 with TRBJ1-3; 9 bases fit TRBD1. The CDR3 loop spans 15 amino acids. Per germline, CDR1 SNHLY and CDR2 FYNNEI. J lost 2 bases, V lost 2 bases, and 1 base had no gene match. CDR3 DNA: TGTGCCAGCAGTGAATGGACAGGGGCTGGAAACACCATATATTTT. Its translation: CASSEWTGAGNTIYF.

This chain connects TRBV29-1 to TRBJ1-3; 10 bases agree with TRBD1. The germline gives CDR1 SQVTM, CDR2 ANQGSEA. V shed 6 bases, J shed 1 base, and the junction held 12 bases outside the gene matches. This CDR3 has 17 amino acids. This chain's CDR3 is CSVWAVDRGVSGNTIYF. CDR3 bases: TGCAGCGTGTGGGCCGTGGACAGGGGGGTTTCTGGAAACACCATATATTTT.

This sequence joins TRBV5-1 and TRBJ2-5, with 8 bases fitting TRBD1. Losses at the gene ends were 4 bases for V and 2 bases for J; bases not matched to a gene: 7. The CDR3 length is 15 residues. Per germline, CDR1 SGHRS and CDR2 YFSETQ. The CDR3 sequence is CASSPGQGLQETQYF. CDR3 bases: TGCGCCAGCAGCCCCGGACAGGGTCTTCAAGAGACCCAGTACTTC. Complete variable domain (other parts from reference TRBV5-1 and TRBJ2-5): KAGVTQTPRYLIKTRGQQVTLSCSPISGHRSVSWYQQTPGQGLQFLFEYFSETQRNKGNFPGRFSGRQFSNSRSEMNVSTLELGDSALYLCASSPGQGLQETQYFGPGTRLLVL.

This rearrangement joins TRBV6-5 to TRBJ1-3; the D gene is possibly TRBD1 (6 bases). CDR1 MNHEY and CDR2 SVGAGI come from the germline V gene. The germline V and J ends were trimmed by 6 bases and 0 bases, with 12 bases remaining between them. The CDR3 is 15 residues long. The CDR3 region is CASSRGQSSGNTIYF. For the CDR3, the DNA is TGTGCCAGCAGCCGCGGACAGTCCTCTGGAAACACCATATATTTT.

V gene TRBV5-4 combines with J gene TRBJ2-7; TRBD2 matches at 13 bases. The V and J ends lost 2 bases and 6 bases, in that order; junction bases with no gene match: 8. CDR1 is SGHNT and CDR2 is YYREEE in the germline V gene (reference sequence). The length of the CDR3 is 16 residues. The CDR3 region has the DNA TGTGCCAGCAGCTTAGGCGGACTAGCGGGAGCGGGCGAGCAGTACTTC. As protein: CASSLGGLAGAGEQYF.

The CDR3 DNA follows: TGTGCCAGCAGGGAGCCAACAAACTACGAGCAGTACTTC. As protein: CASREPTNYEQYF. The chain carries TRBV5-4 and TRBJ2-7; no firm D call. The germline V gene has CDR1 SGHNT and CDR2 YYREEE (reference sequence). The CDR3 is made up of 13 amino acids. V dropped 5 bases and J dropped 3 bases, with 12 bases sitting between them.

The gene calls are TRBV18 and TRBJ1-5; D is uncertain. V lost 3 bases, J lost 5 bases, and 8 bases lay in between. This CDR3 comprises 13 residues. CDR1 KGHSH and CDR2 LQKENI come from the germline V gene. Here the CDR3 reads CASSPRSDQPQHF. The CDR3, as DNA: TGTGCCAGCTCACCGCGATCGGATCAGCCCCAGCATTTT.